The subject of this entry is one T cell receptor beta chain. Its antigen is still unknown. These data come from a study of T cell repertoires in ileal Crohn's disease. Study in general: Surgery for a complication: stricturing in approximately 60%, penetrating in 39%. Study results and caveats: Active smokers at surgery had more clonal expansions than non-smokers. Clonality above 26.8% at surgery always came with endoscopic recurrence.

CDR1 and CDR2 from the germline V gene are SGHRS and YFSETQ. The V gene lost 0 bases and the J gene lost 6 bases, with 7 bases spanning the gap. The CDR3 is 12 amino acids. About 490 nanograms of biopsy DNA per sample underwent TCRB immunosequencing. Method: immunoSEQ multiplex PCR; TCRdb's copy keeps in-frame clones and lacks some. The data contain 15,000 or so clones, 80% to 90% of them singletons. Sequenced sample: ileal tissue. The rearrangement uses TRBV5-1 and TRBJ2-7; tentatively, D is TRBD1 (6 bases). The origin of this receptor is an adult with Crohn's disease. The DNA of the CDR3 is TGCGCCAGCAGCTTGGGGGGGCTCGAGCAGTACTTC. Translation gives CASSLGGLEQYF.